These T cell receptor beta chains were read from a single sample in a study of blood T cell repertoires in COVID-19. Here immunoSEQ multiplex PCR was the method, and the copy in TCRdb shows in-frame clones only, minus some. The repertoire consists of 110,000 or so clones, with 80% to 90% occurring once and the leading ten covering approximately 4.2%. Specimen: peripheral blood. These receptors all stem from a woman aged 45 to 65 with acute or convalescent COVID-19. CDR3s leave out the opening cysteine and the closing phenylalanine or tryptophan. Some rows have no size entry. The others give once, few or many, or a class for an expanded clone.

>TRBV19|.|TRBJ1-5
ASSIPGGNQPQH
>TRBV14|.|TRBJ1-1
ASSQEFFVRGNTEAF
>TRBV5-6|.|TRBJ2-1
ASSYERGHEQF
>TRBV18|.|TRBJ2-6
ASSPGTGGYSGANVLT
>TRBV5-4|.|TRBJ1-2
ASSLPGTGAGYT
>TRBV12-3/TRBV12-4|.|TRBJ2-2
ASSFSVGGELF
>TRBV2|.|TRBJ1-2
ASRAPQGAQGYT
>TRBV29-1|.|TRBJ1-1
SVAGQVNTEAF
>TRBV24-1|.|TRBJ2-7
ATSDPGQPYEQY
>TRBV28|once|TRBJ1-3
ASSSPDRDTIY
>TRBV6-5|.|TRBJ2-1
ASSDRVPYNEQF
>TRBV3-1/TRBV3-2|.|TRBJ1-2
ASSPKAGPSGGYT
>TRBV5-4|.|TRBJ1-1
ASRLTGGNTEAF
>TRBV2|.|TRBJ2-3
ASIKSDTQY
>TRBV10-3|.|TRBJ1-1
AISELGDTEAF
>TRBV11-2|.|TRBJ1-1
ASSLDGGVHTEAF
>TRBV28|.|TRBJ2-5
ASSRDRVETQY
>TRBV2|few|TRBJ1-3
ASSGGTGNTIY
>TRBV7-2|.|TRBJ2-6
ASSLEPLSSGANVLT
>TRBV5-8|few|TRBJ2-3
ASSLGNRVITDTQY
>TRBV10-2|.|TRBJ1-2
ASSGQVLYGYT
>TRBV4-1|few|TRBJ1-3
ASSQVTGRSDTIY
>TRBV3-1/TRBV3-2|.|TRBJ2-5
ASSHGGGDQETQY
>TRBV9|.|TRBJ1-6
ASSVDGGNNSPLH
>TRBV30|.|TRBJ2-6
ASGQGAPGANVLT
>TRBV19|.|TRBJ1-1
ASSRTGMDTEAF
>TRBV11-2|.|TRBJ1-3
ASSPTGGSGNTIY
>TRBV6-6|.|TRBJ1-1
ASSRMNTEAF
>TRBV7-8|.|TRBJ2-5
ASSLGQGQETQY
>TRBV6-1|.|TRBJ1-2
ASSEDLRTANYGYT
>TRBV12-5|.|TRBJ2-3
ASGPSTDTQY
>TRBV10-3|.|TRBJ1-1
AISESMGGDTEAF
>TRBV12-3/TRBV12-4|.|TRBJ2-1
ASSDSNEQF
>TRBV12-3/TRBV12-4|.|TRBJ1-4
ASSTSTGNLF
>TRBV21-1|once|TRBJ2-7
ASSKEGGYEQY
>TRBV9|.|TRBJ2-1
ASSPRTGRFYNEQF
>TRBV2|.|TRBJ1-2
ASSVGQGRYGYT
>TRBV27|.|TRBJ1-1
ASSPNQGMNTEAF
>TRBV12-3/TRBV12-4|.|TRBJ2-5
ASRLGETQY
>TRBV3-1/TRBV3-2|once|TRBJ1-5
ASSQDPRLPQH
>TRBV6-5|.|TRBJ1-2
ASRDQGRAGYGYT
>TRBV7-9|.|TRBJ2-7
ASSYAPRTSGADEQY